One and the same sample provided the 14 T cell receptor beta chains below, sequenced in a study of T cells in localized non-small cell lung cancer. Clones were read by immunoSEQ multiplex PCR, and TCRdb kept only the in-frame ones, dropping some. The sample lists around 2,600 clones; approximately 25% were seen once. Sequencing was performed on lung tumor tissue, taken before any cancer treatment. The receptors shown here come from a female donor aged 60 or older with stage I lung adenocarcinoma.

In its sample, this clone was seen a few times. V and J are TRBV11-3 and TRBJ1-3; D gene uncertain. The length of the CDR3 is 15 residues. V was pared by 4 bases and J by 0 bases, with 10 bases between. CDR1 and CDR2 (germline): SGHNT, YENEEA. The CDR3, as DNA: TGTGCCAGCAGCTCAAGAAAGGGCTCTGGAAACACCATATATTTT. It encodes CASSSRKGSGNTIYF.

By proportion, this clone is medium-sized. Written as DNA, the CDR3 is TGTGCCAGCAGCTTAGGATCCGGGACTAGCGGGCAGCAGTTCTTC. Protein: CASSLGSGTSGQQFF. V is TRBV11-3 and J is TRBJ2-1; 12 nucleotides match TRBD2. The V segment lost 1 base and the J segment 11 bases; nucleotides outside the gene matches: 6. CDR1 is SGHNT and CDR2 is YENEEA in the germline V gene. The CDR3 runs to 15 residues.

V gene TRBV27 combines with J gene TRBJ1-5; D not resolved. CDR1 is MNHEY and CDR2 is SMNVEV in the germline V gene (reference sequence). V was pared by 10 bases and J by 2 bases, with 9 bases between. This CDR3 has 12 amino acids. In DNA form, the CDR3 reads TGTGCCATCCAACCCGGCAATCAGCCCCAGCATTTT. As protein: CAIQPGNQPQHF.

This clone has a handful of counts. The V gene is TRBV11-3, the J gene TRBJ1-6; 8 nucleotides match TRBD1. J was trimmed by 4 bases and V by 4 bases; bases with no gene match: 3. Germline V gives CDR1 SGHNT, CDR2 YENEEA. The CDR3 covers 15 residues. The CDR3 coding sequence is TGTGCCAGCAGCTCGGACAGGGTTTATAATTCACCCCTCCACTTT. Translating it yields CASSSDRVYNSPLHF.

CDR3 coding DNA: TGTGCCAGCTCACCTGCCTTGGGACAGAACACCGGGGAGCTGTTTTTT. This gives the protein CASSPALGQNTGELFF. The chain has TRBV18 and TRBJ2-2; a possible D gene is TRBD1 (6 bases). V was shortened by 3 bases and J by 1 base, with 12 bases between the two germline ends. The CDR3 contains 16 residues. CDR1 and CDR2 (germline): KGHSH, LQKENI.

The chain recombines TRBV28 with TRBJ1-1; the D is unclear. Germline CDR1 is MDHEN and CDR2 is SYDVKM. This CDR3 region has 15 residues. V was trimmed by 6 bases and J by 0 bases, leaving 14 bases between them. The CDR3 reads CASSFLGYLNTEAFF. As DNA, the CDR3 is TGTGCCAGCAGCTTCCTAGGGTATTTGAACACTGAAGCTTTCTTT.

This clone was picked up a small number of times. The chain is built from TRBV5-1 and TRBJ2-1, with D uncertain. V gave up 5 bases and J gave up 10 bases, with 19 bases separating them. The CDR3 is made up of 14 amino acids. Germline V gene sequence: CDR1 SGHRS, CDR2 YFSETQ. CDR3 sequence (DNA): TGCGCCAGCAGTTTTTCCCCGGCAGGAAGCGAGCAGTTCTTC. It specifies CASSFSPAGSEQFF.

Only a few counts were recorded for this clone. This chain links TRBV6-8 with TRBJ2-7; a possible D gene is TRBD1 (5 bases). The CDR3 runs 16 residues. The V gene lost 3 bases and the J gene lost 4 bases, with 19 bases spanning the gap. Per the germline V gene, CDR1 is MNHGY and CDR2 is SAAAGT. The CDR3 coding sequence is TGTGCCAGCAGTTATCATCGTTCGGCAGGGCGATACGAGCAGTACTTC. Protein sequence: CASSYHRSAGRYEQYF.

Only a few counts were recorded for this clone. The CDR3 sequence: CASSYRAGELFF. DNA of the CDR3: TGTGCCAGCAGTTACCGGGCCGGGGAGCTGTTTTTT. This rearrangement joins TRBV6-8 to TRBJ2-2; D is unresolved. Per germline, CDR1 MNHGY and CDR2 SAAAGT. The CDR3 covers 12 residues. The V and J ends lost 2 bases and 6 bases respectively, with 4 bases between them.

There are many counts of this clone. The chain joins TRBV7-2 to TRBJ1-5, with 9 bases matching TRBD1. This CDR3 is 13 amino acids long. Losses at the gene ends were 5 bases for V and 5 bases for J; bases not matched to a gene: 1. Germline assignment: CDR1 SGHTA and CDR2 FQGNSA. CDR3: CASSRQGDQPQHF. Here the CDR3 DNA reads TGTGCCAGCAGCCGACAGGGGGATCAGCCCCAGCATTTT.

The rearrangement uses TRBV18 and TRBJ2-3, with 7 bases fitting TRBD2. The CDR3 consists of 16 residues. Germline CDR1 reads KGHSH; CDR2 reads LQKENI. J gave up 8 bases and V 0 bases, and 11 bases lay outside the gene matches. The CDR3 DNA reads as TGTGCCAGCTCACCACCGGCGGGGAGGGTGAGCAGTACGCAGTATTTT. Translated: CASSPPAGRVSSTQYF.

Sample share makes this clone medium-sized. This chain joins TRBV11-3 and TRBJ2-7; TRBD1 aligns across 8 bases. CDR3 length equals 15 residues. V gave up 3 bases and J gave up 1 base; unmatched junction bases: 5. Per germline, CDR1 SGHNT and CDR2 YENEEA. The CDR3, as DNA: TGTGCCAGCAGCTTGGGGGGACAGGCTTCCTACGAGCAGTACTTC. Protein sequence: CASSLGGQASYEQYF.

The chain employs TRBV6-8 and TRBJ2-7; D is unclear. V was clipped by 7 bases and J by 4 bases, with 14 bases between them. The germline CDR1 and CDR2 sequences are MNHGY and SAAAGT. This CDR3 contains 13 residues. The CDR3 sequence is CASKLGGDYEQYF. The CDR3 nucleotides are TGTGCCAGCAAGCTGGGCGGTGATTACGAGCAGTACTTC.

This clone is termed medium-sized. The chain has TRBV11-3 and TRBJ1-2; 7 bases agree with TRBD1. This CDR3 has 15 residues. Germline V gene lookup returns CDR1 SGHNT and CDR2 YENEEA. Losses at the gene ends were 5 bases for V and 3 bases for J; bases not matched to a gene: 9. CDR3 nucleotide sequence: TGTGCCAGCAGCCCTGGGGCCGGGACAGACTATGGCTACACCTTC. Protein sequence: CASSPGAGTDYGYTF.